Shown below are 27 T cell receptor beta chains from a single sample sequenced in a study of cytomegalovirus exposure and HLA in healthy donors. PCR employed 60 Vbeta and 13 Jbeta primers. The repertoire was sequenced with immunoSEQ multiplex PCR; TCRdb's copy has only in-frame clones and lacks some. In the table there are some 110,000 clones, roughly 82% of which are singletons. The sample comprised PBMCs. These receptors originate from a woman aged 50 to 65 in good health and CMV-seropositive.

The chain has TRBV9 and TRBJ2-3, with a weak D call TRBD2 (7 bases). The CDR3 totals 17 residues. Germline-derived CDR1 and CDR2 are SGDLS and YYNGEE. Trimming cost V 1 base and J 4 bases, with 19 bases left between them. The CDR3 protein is CASSVYLGGGPADTQYF. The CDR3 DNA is TGTGCCAGCAGCGTATATTTAGGGGGGGGGCCAGCAGATACGCAGTATTTT.

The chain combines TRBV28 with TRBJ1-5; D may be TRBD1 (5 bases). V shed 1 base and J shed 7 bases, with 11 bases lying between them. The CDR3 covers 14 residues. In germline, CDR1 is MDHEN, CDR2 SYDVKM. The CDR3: CASSLLSGLQPQHF. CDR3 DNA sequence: TGTGCCAGCAGTTTATTATCAGGGCTCCAGCCCCAGCATTTT.

The CDR3 DNA is TGTGCCAGCTCACCACAGCAGGGAATCTCTGGGGCCAACGTCCTGACTTTC. It encodes CASSPQQGISGANVLTF. This rearrangement joins TRBV18 to TRBJ2-6; TRBD1 might be the D (5 bases). CDR3 length: 17 amino acids. Germline CDR1 reads KGHSH; CDR2 reads LQKENI. V was trimmed by 1 base and J by 0 bases, leaving 10 bases between them.

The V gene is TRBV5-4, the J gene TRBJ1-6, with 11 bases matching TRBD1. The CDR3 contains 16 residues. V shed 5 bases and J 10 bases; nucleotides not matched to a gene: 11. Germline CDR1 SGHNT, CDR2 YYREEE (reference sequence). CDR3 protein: CASRPGGTGGESPLHF. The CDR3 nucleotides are TGTGCCAGCAGACCTGGGGGGACAGGGGGTGAATCACCCCTCCACTTT.

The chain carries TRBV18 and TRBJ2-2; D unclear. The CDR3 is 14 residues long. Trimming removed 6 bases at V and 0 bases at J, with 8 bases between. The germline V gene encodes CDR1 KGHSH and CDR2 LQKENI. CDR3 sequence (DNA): TGTGCCAGCTCGGTACACGCGAACACCGGGGAGCTGTTTTTT. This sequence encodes CASSVHANTGELFF.

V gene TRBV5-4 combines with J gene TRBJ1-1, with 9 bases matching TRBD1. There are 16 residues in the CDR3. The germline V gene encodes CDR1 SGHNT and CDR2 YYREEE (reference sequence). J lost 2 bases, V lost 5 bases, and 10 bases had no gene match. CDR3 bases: TGTGCCAGCAGTCACCCGGGACAGGGATTAAACACTGAAGCTTTCTTT. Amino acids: CASSHPGQGLNTEAFF.

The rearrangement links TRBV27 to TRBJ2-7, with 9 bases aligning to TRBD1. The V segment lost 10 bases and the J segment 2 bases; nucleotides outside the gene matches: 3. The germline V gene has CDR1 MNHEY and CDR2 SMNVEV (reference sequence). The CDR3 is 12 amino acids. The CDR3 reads CAIRDRAYEQYF. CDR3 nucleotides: TGTGCCATCCGGGACAGGGCCTACGAGCAGTACTTC.

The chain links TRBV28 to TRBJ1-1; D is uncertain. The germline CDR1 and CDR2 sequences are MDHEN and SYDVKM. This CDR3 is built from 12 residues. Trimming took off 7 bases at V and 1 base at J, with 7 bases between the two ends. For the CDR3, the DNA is TGTGCCAGCAATCCCCGGAACACTGAAGCTTTCTTT. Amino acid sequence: CASNPRNTEAFF.

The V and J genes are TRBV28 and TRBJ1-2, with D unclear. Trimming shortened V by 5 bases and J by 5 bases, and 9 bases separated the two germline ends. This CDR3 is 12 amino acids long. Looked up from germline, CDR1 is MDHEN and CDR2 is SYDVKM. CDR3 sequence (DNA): TGTGCCAGCAGTCCCCCCCTATATGGCTACACCTTC. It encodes CASSPPLYGYTF.

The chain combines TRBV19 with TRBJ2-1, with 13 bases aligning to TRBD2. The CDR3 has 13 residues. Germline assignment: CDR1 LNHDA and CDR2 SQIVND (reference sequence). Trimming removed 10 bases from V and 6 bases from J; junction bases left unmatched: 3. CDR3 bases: TGTGCCACTCGGACTAGCGGGGGCAATGAGCAGTTCTTC. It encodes CATRTSGGNEQFF.

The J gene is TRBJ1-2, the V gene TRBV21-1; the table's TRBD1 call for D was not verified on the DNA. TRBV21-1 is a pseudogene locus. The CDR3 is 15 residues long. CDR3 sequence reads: CASIWRTGVNYGYTF. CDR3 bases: TGTGCCAGCATTTGGAGGACAGGGGTTAATTATGGCTACACCTTC.

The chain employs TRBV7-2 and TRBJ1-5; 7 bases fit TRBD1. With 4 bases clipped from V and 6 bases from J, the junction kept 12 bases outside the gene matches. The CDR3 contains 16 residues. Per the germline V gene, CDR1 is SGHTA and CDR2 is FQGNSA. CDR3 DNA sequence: TGTGCCAGCAGCTATACCCCCCTGAGGGGGCCTCAGCCCCAGCATTTT. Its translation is CASSYTPLRGPQPQHF.

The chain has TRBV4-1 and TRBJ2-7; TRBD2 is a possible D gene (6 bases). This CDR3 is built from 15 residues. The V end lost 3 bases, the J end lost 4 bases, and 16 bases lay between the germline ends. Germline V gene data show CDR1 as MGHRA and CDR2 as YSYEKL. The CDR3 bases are TGCGCCAGCAGCCATCGACTAGGGGCCTCTTACGAGCAGTACTTC. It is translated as CASSHRLGASYEQYF.

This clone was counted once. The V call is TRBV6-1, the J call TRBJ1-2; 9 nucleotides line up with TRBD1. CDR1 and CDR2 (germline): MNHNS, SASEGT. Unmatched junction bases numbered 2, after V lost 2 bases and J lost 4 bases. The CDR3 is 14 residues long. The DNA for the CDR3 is TGTGCCAGCAGTGAACCACAGGGGGCCTATGGCTACACCTTC. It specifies CASSEPQGAYGYTF.

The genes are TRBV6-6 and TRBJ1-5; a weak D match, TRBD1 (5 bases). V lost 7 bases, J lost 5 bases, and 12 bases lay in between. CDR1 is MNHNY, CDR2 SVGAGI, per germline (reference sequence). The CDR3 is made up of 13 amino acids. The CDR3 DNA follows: TGTGCCAGCACCACGGGACTTTATCAGCCCCAGCATTTT. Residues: CASTTGLYQPQHF.

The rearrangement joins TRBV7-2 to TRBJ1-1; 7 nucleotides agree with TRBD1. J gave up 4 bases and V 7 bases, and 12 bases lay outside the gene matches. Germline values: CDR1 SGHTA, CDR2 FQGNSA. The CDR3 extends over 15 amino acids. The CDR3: CASTRGGLPGTEAFF. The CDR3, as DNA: TGTGCCAGCACCCGAGGGGGCCTGCCCGGCACTGAAGCTTTCTTT.

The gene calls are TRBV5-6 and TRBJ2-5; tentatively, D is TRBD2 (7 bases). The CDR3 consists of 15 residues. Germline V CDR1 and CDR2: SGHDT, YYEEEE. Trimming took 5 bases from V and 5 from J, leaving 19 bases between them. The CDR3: CASRSRGGLAETQYF. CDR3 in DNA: TGTGCCAGCAGATCTAGGGGGGGCCTAGCGGAGACCCAGTACTTC. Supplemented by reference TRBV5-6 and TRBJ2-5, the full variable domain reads DAGVTQSPTHLIKTRGQQVTLRCSPKSGHDTVSWYQQALGQGPQFIFQYYEEEERQRGNFPDRFSGHQFPNYSSELNVNALLLGDSALYLCASRSRGGLAETQYFGPGTRLLVL.

CDR3 sequence (DNA): TGTGCCAGCAGCTTGGACGGGGGTTTCATACAGCCCCAGCATTTT. This codes for CASSLDGGFIQPQHF. The chain combines TRBV5-5 with TRBJ1-5; perhaps TRBD1 as D (5 bases). The ends were cut back, 0 bases at V and 7 bases at J, with 14 bases in the middle. The CDR3 has 15 residues. Per the germline V gene, CDR1 is SGHKS and CDR2 is YYEKEE (reference sequence).

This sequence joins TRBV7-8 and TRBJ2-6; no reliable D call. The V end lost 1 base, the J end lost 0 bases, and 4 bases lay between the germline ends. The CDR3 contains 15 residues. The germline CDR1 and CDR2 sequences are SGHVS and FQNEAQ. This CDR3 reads CASSLERSGANVLTF. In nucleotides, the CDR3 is TGTGCCAGCAGCTTAGAGCGCTCTGGGGCCAACGTCCTGACTTTC.

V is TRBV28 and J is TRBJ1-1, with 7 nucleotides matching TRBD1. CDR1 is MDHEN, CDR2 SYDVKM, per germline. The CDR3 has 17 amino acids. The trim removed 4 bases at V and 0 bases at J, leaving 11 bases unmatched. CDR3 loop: CASSYHQQGPLNTEAFF. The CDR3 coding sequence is TGTGCCAGCAGTTACCACCAACAGGGGCCGTTGAACACTGAAGCTTTCTTT. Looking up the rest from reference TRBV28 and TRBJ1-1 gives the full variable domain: DVKVTQSSRYLVKRTGEKVFLECVQDMDHENMFWYRQDPGLGLRLIYFSYDVKMKEKGDIPEGYSVSREKKERFSLILESASTNQTSMYLCASSYHQQGPLNTEAFFGQGTRLTVV.

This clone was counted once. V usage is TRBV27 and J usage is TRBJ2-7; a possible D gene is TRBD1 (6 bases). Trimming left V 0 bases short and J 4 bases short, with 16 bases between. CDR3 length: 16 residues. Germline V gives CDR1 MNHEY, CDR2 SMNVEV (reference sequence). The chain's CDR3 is CASSLSAGEFVYEQYF. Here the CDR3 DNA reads TGTGCCAGCAGTTTATCCGCAGGGGAATTCGTTTACGAGCAGTACTTC.

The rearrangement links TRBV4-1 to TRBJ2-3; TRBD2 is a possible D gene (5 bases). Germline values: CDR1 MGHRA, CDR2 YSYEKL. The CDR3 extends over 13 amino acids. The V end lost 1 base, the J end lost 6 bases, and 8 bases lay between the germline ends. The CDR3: CASSQGAGDTQYF. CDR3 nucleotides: TGCGCCAGCAGCCAAGGCGCGGGTGATACGCAGTATTTT.

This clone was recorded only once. The CDR3 loop is CASSPRGDVGTEAFF. The CDR3 coding sequence is TGTGCCAGCTCACCACGGGGGGATGTAGGCACTGAAGCTTTCTTT. The chain links TRBV18 to TRBJ1-1; possibly TRBD1 for D (5 bases). V dropped 1 base and J dropped 4 bases, with 13 bases sitting between them. The CDR3 spans 15 residues. Per germline, CDR1 KGHSH and CDR2 LQKENI.

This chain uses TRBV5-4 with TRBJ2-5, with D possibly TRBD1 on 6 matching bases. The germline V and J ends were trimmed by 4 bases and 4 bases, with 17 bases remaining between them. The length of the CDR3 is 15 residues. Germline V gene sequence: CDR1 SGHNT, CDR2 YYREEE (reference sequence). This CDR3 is CASSPKTGPVETQYF. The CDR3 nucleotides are TGTGCCAGCAGCCCAAAAACAGGGCCGGTAGAGACCCAGTACTTC.

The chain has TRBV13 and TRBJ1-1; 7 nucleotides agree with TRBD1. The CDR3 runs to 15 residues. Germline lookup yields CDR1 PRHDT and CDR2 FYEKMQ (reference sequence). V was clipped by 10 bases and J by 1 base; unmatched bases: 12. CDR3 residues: CATQALGTANTEAFF. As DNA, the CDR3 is TGTGCCACGCAGGCCCTAGGGACAGCGAACACTGAAGCTTTCTTT.

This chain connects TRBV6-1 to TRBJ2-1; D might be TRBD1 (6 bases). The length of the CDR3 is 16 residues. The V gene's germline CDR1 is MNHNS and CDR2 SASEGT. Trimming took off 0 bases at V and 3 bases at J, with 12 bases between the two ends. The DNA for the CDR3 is TGTGCCAGCAGTGAAGCGGAGACAGGCGTCTACAATGAGCAGTTCTTC. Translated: CASSEAETGVYNEQFF.

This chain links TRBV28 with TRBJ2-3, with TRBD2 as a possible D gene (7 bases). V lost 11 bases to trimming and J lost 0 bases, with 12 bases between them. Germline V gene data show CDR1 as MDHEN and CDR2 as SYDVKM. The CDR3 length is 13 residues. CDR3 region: CAGRGGSTDTQYF. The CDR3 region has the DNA TGTGCCGGGAGGGGGGGGAGCACAGATACGCAGTATTTT.